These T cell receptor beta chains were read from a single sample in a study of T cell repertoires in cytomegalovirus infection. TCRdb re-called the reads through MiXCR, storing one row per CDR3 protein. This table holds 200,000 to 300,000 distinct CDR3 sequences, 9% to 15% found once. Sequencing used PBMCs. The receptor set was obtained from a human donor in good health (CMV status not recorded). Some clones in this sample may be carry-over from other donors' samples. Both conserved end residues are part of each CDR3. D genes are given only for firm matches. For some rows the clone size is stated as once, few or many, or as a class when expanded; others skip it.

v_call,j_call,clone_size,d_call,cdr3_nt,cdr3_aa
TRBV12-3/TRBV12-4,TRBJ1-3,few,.,TGTGCCAGCAGTTTCGCAGGGGTCTCTGGAAACACCATATATTTT,CASSFAGVSGNTIYF
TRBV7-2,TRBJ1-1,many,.,TGTGCCAGCAGCTTAGAAGGGGGATGGGACACTGAAGCTTTCTTT,CASSLEGGWDTEAFF
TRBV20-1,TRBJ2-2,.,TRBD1,TGCAGTGCCACGGACAGGAGGAACACCGGGGAGCTGTTTTTT,CSATDRRNTGELFF
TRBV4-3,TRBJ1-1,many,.,TGCGCCAGCAGCCAAGAGGGGGTGGGCAGGAATACTGAAGCTTTCTTT,CASSQEGVGRNTEAFF
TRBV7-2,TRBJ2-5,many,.,TGTGCCAGCAGCCCTCTCGGGGCTGGAGAGACCCAGTACTTC,CASSPLGAGETQYF
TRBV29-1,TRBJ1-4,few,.,TGCAGCGTTGGTCGGGCAACTAATGAAAAACTGTTTTTT,CSVGRATNEKLFF
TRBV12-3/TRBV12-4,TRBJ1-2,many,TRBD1,TGTGCCAGCAGTTTGGGGACAGACTCTGGCTACACCTTC,CASSLGTDSGYTF
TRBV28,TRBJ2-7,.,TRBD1,TGTGCCGCAGCCGGACAGGGCATCCCAACACGCGGGGACGAGCAGTACTTC,CAAAGQGIPTRGDEQYF
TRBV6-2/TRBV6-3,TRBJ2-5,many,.,TGTGCCAGCAGATCCGGGACACCTATTGAGGAGACCCAGTACTTC,CASRSGTPIEETQYF
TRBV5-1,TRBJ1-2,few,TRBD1,TGCGCCAGCAGCTATCACAGGGGACAAGAAGGCTACACCTTC,CASSYHRGQEGYTF
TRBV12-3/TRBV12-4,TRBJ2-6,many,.,TGTGCCAGCAGTTTTGGCAGCTCTGGGGCCAACGTCCTGACTTTC,CASSFGSSGANVLTF
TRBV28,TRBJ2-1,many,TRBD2,TGTGCCAGCAGTCTAGCAGAGACTAGCGGGCACAATGAGCAGTTCTTC,CASSLAETSGHNEQFF
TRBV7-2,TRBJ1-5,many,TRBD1,TGTGCCAGCAGCTTAGGGAGGGGGCGCGCCCCCAATCAGCCCCAGCATTTT,CASSLGRGRAPNQPQHF
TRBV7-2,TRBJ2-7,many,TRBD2,TGTGCCAGCAGGACTGCTAGCGGGAGCTACGAGCAGTACTTC,CASRTASGSYEQYF
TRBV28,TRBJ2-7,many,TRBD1,TGTGCCAGCAGTACACCCGGGACAGGGACGGGCGAGCAGTACTTC,CASSTPGTGTGEQYF
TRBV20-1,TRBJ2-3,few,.,TGCAGTGCCGAGAGGGGGGGCGCACATACGCAGTATTTT,CSAERGGAHTQYF
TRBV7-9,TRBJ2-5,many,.,TGTGCCAGCAGCCCAAACACGGTACCCACTGGGACCCAGTACTTC,CASSPNTVPTGTQYF
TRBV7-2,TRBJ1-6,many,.,TGTGCCAGCAGCTTAGCAGGGTCACCCCTCCACTTT,CASSLAGSPLHF
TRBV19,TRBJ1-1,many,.,TGTGCCAGTAAGGACACCAGAAACACTGAAGCTTTCTTT,CASKDTRNTEAFF
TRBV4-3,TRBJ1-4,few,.,TGCGCCAGCAGCCAAGAAGAGGAAAAACTGTTTTTT,CASSQEEEKLFF
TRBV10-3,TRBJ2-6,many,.,TGTGCCATCAGTTACCAAACCGGGACTGGGGCCAACGTCCTGACTTTC,CAISYQTGTGANVLTF
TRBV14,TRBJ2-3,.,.,TGTGCCAGCAGCCAAATCCCGGGGCGAAAGGATACGCAGTATTTT,CASSQIPGRKDTQYF
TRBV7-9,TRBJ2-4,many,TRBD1,TGTGCCAGCAGCTTCCCGGACAGGGGAAACATTCAGTACTTC,CASSFPDRGNIQYF
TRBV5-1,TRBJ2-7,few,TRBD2,TGCGCCAGCAGCGGTCGACTAGCGGGAGGTAGAGAGCAGTACTTC,CASSGRLAGGREQYF
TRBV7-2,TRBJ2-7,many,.,TGTGCCAGCAGCGAAACATCCGGGGCCTTTCGGAACGAGCAGTACTTC,CASSETSGAFRNEQYF
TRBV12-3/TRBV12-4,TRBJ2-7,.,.,TGTGCCAGCAGTTTTAGTGTCAGAGGGGCCGAGCAGTACTTC,CASSFSVRGAEQYF
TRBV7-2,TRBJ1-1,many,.,TGTGCCAGCAGCCTAACTCAGGGAGCCACTGAAGCTTTCTTT,CASSLTQGATEAFF
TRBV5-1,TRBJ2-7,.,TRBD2,TGCGCCAGCAGCTTGGGTCCACTAGCGGGAGAAGAGCAGTACTTC,CASSLGPLAGEEQYF
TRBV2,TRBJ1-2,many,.,TGTGAGCAAAGGAAGGAAGCAGAGCCCTATGGCTACACCTTC,CEQRKEAEPYGYTF
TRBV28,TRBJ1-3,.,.,TGTGCCAGCAGTACCCCCGGACTCGGCTCTGGAAACACCATATATTTT,CASSTPGLGSGNTIYF
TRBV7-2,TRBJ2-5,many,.,TGTGCCAGCTCAAACCAGGCGGGGGCTCTGGGAGAGACCCAGTACTTC,CASSNQAGALGETQYF
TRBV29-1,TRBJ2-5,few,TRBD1,TGCAGCGGCATCCTGCCCAGGGGGCCAGAGACCCAGTACTTC,CSGILPRGPETQYF
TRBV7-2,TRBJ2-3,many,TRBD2,TGTGCCAGCAGCTTAGAGGTCACGGGAGGCCCCACAGATACGCAGTATTTT,CASSLEVTGGPTDTQYF
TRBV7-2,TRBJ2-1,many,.,TGTGCCAGCAGCTTAGGTCCCAGAGGTTTAGGCGATGAGCAGTTCTTC,CASSLGPRGLGDEQFF
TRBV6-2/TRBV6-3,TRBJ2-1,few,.,TGTGCCAGCAGTTATGGAGGGAGGTACAATGAGCAGTTCTTC,CASSYGGRYNEQFF
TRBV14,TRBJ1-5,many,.,TGTGCCAGCAGCCTATCGGGTGGGTTCAATCAGCCCCAGCATTTT,CASSLSGGFNQPQHF
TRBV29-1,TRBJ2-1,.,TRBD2,TGCAGCGTGGAAGCGGGGCCGAGCTCCTACAATGAGCAGTTCTTC,CSVEAGPSSYNEQFF
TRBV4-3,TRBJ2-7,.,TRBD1,TGCGCCAGCAGCCAAGAAGGGCTGTCGGGACAGCCTTACGAGCAGTACTTC,CASSQEGLSGQPYEQYF
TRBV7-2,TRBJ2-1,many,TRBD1,TGTGCCAGCAGCTTAGGGGGACAGGGGTACAATGAGCAGTTCTTC,CASSLGGQGYNEQFF
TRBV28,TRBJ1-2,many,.,TGTGCCAGCAGTTTTGGGGGGGTAGGGGGGAACTATGGCTACACCTTC,CASSFGGVGGNYGYTF
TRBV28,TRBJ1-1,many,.,TGTGCCAGCAAGTGGGCCGCAGCCCGTAACACTGAAGCTTTCTTT,CASKWAAARNTEAFF
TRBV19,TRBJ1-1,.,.,TGTGCCAGTAGTCCGGAGGGAAGTTACACTGAAGCTTTCTTT,CASSPEGSYTEAFF
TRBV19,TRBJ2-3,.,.,TGTGCCAGTAGTATAATGGGACAGCGGGGAGATACGCAGTATTTT,CASSIMGQRGDTQYF
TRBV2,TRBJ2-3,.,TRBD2,TGTGCCAGCACCGGAGCGGGGCCTTCAGATACGCAGTATTTT,CASTGAGPSDTQYF
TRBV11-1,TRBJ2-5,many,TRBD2,TGTGCCAGCAGCGGCTGGACTAGCGGGGGGCCTAGCGAGACCCAGTACTTC,CASSGWTSGGPSETQYF
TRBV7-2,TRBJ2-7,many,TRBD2,TGTGCCAGCAGCTTGGGACTAGCGAACGAGCAGTACTTC,CASSLGLANEQYF
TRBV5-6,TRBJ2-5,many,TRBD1,TGTGCCAGCAGGCTCCGGGACAGGGGGCTTAAAGAGACCCAGTACTTC,CASRLRDRGLKETQYF
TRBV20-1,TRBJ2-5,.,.,TGCAGTGCTAGAGTCCCTATGCCAGAGACCCAGTGCTTC,CSARVPMPETQCF
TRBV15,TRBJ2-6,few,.,TGTGCCACCAGCAGAGTACCCGGAGATGGGGCCAACGTCCTGACTTTC,CATSRVPGDGANVLTF
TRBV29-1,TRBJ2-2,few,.,TGCAGCGTTGAACAGCGGAGTTTGGCCGGGGAGCTGTTTTTT,CSVEQRSLAGELFF
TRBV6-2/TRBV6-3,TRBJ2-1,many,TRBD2,TGTGCCAGCGGTTCCTCACGACTAGCGGGAGGGGGCAATGAGCAGTTCTTC,CASGSSRLAGGGNEQFF